The 5 T cell receptor beta chains below were found in one sample sequenced in a study of blood T cell repertoires in COVID-19. Generated by immunoSEQ multiplex PCR, the TCRdb table keeps only in-frame clones and is missing some. The repertoire holds 200,000 to 300,000 clones, with approximately 80% as singletons. Sequenced: peripheral blood. The receptors shown here come from a woman aged 18-35 years with acute or convalescent COVID-19.

The chain carries TRBV7-2 and TRBJ2-5, with D possibly being TRBD2 (6 bases). In germline, CDR1 is SGHTA, CDR2 FQGNSA. The CDR3 is 14 amino acids. V lost 3 bases and J 2 bases, leaving 10 bases between the germline ends. CDR3 coding DNA: TGTGCCAGCAGCTTCCTTGCGGGACAAGAGACCCAGTACTTC. This codes for CASSFLAGQETQYF. The variable domain in full, completed from reference TRBV7-2 and TRBJ2-5, reads GAGVSQSPSNKVTEKGKDVELRCDPISGHTALYWYRQSLGQGLEFLIYFQGNSAPDKSGLPSDRFSAERTGGSVSTLTIQRTQQEDSAVYLCASSFLAGQETQYFGPGTRLLVL.

The chain carries TRBV28 and TRBJ1-2; 7 nucleotides agree with TRBD1. CDR3 length equals 17 residues. The germline CDR1 and CDR2 sequences are MDHEN and SYDVKM. The V segment lost 3 bases and the J segment 4 bases; nucleotides outside the gene matches: 14. The CDR3 protein is CASSFVEGADLVYGYTF. The DNA of the CDR3 is TGTGCCAGCAGTTTCGTGGAGGGGGCAGATCTTGTCTATGGCTACACCTTC.

V gene TRBV6-2 or TRBV6-3 combines with J gene TRBJ1-1; TRBD1 aligns across 7 bases. The germline gives CDR1 MNHEY, CDR2 SVGEGT. V shed 6 bases and J 4 bases; nucleotides not matched to a gene: 5. This CDR3 spans 13 amino acids. The CDR3 nucleotides are TGTGCCAGCAGCAGACAGGGTCCCACTGAAGCTTTCTTT. Its protein product is CASSRQGPTEAFF.

This rearrangement joins TRBV2 to TRBJ2-1; TRBD2 aligns across 9 bases. V lost 5 bases, J lost 5 bases, and 7 bases stayed unmatched. The CDR3 is made up of 15 amino acids. Germline CDR1 and CDR2: SNHLY and FYNNEI. As DNA, the CDR3 is TGTGCCAGCAGTCCCCAGGGACTAGCTGACAATGAGCAGTTCTTC. Its protein is CASSPQGLADNEQFF.

This chain uses TRBV3-1 (or the pseudogene TRBV3-2) with TRBJ1-5; D may be TRBD1 (6 bases). Trimming pared 1 base from V and 3 bases from J, leaving 10 bases between. Germline V gives CDR1 LGHDT, CDR2 YNNKEL (reference sequence). The CDR3 runs 15 residues. CDR3 in amino acids: CASSQGGTSNQPQHF. CDR3 coding DNA: TGTGCCAGCAGCCAAGGGGGGACATCCAATCAGCCCCAGCATTTT.